Given below is one T cell receptor beta chain in context. The CDR3 loop spans 11 amino acids. Trimming pared 10 bases from V and 5 bases from J, leaving 11 bases between. The germline gives CDR1 MDHEN, CDR2 SYDVKM. The sample comes from a study of blood T cell repertoires in COVID-19. Study background: Sites across the United States, Italy and Spain contributed samples from acute and convalescent COVID-19. From T cells, B-cell-depleted T cells, or PBMCs came the material, which was cDNA or gDNA.

In the authors' workflow: Amplified reference gene primers provided the basis for estimating nucleated cell counts. Clones were read by immunoSEQ multiplex PCR, and TCRdb kept only the in-frame ones, dropping some. That table is the source of V, J and clone size, and D and trimming were worked out from the DNA. The sample contains approximately 140,000 clones, about four fifths of which appear only once. This rearrangement joins TRBV28 to TRBJ1-1, with D hard to call. This sequence originates from a man between 65 and 85 years old with acute or convalescent COVID-19. The source material was peripheral blood. This chain's CDR3 is CATLRETEAFF. The CDR3 region has the DNA TGTGCCACTCTGCGGGAGACTGAAGCTTTCTTT.